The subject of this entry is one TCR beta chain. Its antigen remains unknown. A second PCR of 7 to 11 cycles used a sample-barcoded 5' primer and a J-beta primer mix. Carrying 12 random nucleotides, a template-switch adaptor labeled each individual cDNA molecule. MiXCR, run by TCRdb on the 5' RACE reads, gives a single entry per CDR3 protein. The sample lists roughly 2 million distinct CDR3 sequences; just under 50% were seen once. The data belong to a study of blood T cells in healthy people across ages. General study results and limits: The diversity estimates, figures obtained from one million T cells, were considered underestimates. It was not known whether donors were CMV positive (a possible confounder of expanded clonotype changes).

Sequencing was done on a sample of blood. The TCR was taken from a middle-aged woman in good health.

The CDR3 loop reads CAISESLAGAAQYF. CDR3 coding DNA: TGTGCCATCAGTGAGTCTCTAGCGGGGGCGGCCCAGTACTTC. The genes are TRBV10-3 and TRBJ2-5, with 10 bases aligning to TRBD2. Germline CDR1 and CDR2: ENHRY and SYGVKD. The length of the CDR3 is 14 residues. V was clipped by 0 bases and J by 9 bases; unmatched bases: 4.